The 2 T cell receptor beta chains presented below share a single source sample, sequenced in a study of technical replicates of blood from a few donors. Libraries were prepared by immunoSEQ multiplex PCR; TCRdb keeps only in-frame clonotypes and omits some of them. The sample includes approximately 76,000 clones, around nine tenths of them seen just once. The source material was T cells isolated from PBMCs. These receptors were obtained from a human donor in good health.

The V call is TRBV5-6, the J call TRBJ1-4; D is uncertain. Per the germline V gene, CDR1 is SGHDT and CDR2 is YYEEEE. This CDR3 has 14 amino acids. The V and J ends lost 3 bases and 7 bases respectively, with 13 bases between them. The CDR3 region is CASSSQRAGEKLFF. Here the CDR3 DNA reads TGTGCCAGCAGCTCCCAGAGGGCGGGTGAAAAACTGTTTTTT.

This chain links TRBV14 with TRBJ2-1; 7 bases map to TRBD1. The CDR3 spans 14 residues. In germline, CDR1 is SGHDN, CDR2 FVKESK. V lost 1 base and J lost 9; bases outside the gene matches: 6. CDR3 sequence: CASSQGDRAAEQFF. CDR3 DNA: TGTGCCAGCAGCCAAGGAGACAGGGCAGCTGAGCAGTTCTTC. The whole variable domain, remainder taken from reference TRBV14 and TRBJ2-1, is EAGVTQFPSHSVIEKGQTVTLRCDPISGHDNLYWYRRVMGKEIKFLLHFVKESKQDESGMPNNRFLAERTGGTYSTLKVQPAELEDSGVYFCASSQGDRAAEQFFGPGTRLTVL.